Listed here are 12 T cell receptor beta chains from one sample, sequenced in a study of OX40 agonist ivuxolimab in advanced cancers. Here immunoSEQ multiplex PCR was the method, and the copy in TCRdb shows in-frame clones only, minus some. Of approximately 70,000 clones listed, about 89% are singletons. The input for sequencing was CD4+ or CD8+ T cells sorted from blood, taken in a trial of the OX40 agonist ivuxolimab. The source of these receptors is an adult with an advanced solid tumor such as melanoma, head and neck, liver or kidney cancer.

The V and J genes are TRBV27 and TRBJ2-2, with 10 bases fitting TRBD2. The CDR3 loop spans 14 amino acids. The trim removed 8 bases at V and 7 bases at J, leaving 7 bases unmatched. Germline CDR1 reads MNHEY; CDR2 reads SMNVEV (reference sequence). CDR3 nucleotide sequence: TGTGCCAGCGGAGCGGGGGGGCTATTCGGGGAGCTGTTTTTT. It yields the protein CASGAGGLFGELFF.

The genes are TRBV27 and TRBJ2-7; D is unresolved. Between the trimmed V and J ends, which lost 5 bases and 2 bases, there was a span of 4 bases. CDR3 length equals 11 residues. Germline assignment: CDR1 MNHEY and CDR2 SMNVEV (reference sequence). Here the CDR3 reads CASSTTYEQYF. As DNA, the CDR3 is TGTGCCAGCAGTACGACCTACGAGCAGTACTTC.

The chain carries TRBV27 and TRBJ2-3; TRBD2 is a possible D gene (6 bases). Germline V gene lookup returns CDR1 MNHEY and CDR2 SMNVEV (reference sequence). The V end was cut by 3 bases, the J end by 4 bases, with 11 bases between. This CDR3 is built from 14 residues. The CDR3 sequence is CASSLAGPPDTQYF. The CDR3 DNA is TGTGCCAGCAGTTTGGCGGGGCCCCCAGATACGCAGTATTTT.

The chain carries TRBV18 and TRBJ2-5; no firm D call. This CDR3 has 13 amino acids. CDR1 is KGHSH and CDR2 is LQKENI in the germline V gene. V lost 3 bases and J 4 bases, leaving 9 bases between the germline ends. The CDR3: CASSPDPGETQYF. CDR3 DNA: TGTGCCAGCTCACCCGACCCAGGAGAGACCCAGTACTTC. Looking up the rest from reference TRBV18 and TRBJ2-5 gives the full variable domain: NAGVMQNPRHLVRRRGQEARLRCSPMKGHSHVYWYRQLPEEGLKFMVYLQKENIIDESGMPKERFSAEFPKEGPSILRIQQVVRGDSAAYFCASSPDPGETQYFGPGTRLLVL.

This chain uses TRBV9 with TRBJ1-1; D might be TRBD1 (5 bases). Deletions cut 4 bases from V and 0 bases from J, with 16 bases between. Germline loops: CDR1 SGDLS, CDR2 YYNGEE. The CDR3 runs to 16 residues. The CDR3, as DNA: TGTGCCAGCAGCACCTCGGGGGGGTCCCTGAACACTGAAGCTTTCTTT. Its translation is CASSTSGGSLNTEAFF.

This chain uses TRBV2 with TRBJ1-1, with D possibly matching TRBD1 (6 bases). V was clipped by 1 base and J by 4 bases, with 13 bases between them. CDR3 length: 15 residues. CDR1 is SNHLY, CDR2 FYNNEI, per germline. CDR3 sequence (DNA): TGTGCCAGCAGTGAAGACGCAGGGACAACCACTGAAGCTTTCTTT. Translation: CASSEDAGTTTEAFF.

This sequence joins TRBV18 and TRBJ2-5; 9 positions match TRBD2. The V and J ends lost 3 bases and 2 bases, in that order; junction bases with no gene match: 7. Germline values: CDR1 KGHSH, CDR2 LQKENI. The CDR3 length is 16 residues. The CDR3 loop is CASSPPGSGGQETQYF. The CDR3 DNA follows: TGTGCCAGCTCACCTCCAGGTAGCGGGGGACAAGAGACCCAGTACTTC.

V and J are TRBV4-2 and TRBJ1-3, with a weak D call TRBD1 (5 bases). This CDR3 has 15 amino acids. Germline V gene sequence: CDR1 LGHNA, CDR2 YNFKEQ. The V and J ends lost 5 bases and 4 bases respectively, with 15 bases between them. The CDR3 DNA sequence: TGTGCCAGCAGCGTAACCGGGACTCCGGGAAACACCATATATTTT. The encoded protein is CASSVTGTPGNTIYF.

The chain joins TRBV6-5 to TRBJ2-5; tentative D call: TRBD2 (6 bases). Trimming removed 4 bases at V and 5 bases at J, with 14 bases between. In germline, CDR1 is MNHEY, CDR2 SVGAGI. This CDR3 comprises 14 residues. The CDR3 reads CASSWGLGAETQYF. DNA of the CDR3: TGTGCCAGCAGTTGGGGACTTGGGGCCGAGACCCAGTACTTC.

This sequence joins TRBV10-3 and TRBJ2-1; D not resolved. The CDR3 runs 13 residues. V was clipped by 0 bases and J by 8 bases, with 8 bases between them. Germline CDR1 ENHRY, CDR2 SYGVKD. The CDR3 DNA is TGTGCCATCAGTGAGTCGAATGGGGATGAGCAGTTCTTC. Amino acid sequence: CAISESNGDEQFF.

The rearrangement joins TRBV11-2 to TRBJ2-3; TRBD2 matches 9 bases. After removal of 4 bases from V and 7 bases from J, the junction contained 12 bases not matched to a gene. Germline lookup yields CDR1 SGHAT and CDR2 FQNNGV. This CDR3 has 16 residues. The CDR3: CASSSTIAGASHTQYF. Written as DNA, the CDR3 is TGTGCCAGCAGCTCGACAATAGCGGGAGCGAGCCATACGCAGTATTTT. The whole variable domain, remainder taken from reference TRBV11-2 and TRBJ2-3, is EAGVAQSPRYKIIEKRQSVAFWCNPISGHATLYWYQQILGQGPKLLIQFQNNGVVDDSQLPKDRFSAERLKGVDSTLKIQPAKLEDSAVYLCASSSTIAGASHTQYFGPGTRLTVL.

The DNA for the CDR3 is TGTGCCAGCAGTTTAGCCAGGACACAGCCCCAGCATTTT. Its translation is CASSLARTQPQHF. V is TRBV27 and J is TRBJ1-5, with D perhaps matching TRBD1 (5 bases). CDR3 length equals 13 residues. CDR1 MNHEY and CDR2 SMNVEV come from the germline V gene (reference sequence). The ends were cut back, 2 bases at V and 7 bases at J, with 9 bases in the middle.